Listed below are T cell receptor beta chains from one sample, sequenced in a study of T-cell memory formation after mild COVID-19. TCRdb used MiXCR to reprocess the 5' RACE reads, holding one entry per CDR3 protein. The repertoire holds about 150,000 distinct CDR3 sequences, roughly 15% seen once, with roughly an eighth in the top ten. The specimen was PBMCs or a T cell subset sorted from them (not recorded which). The receptor set was obtained from an adult woman who had mild COVID-19 (a few samples of this study predate the infection). Cell type and time point are not known. The CDR3 runs from the conserved cysteine through the conserved F or W. The D gene is left open where the match is weak. Clone size is not always given. Where it is, it says once, few, many or a class for expanded clones.

TGTGCCAGCTCTATACAGGGGGGGCTGAACACTGAAGCTTTCTTT,CASSIQGGLNTEAFF,TRBJ1-1,-,TRBV18,TRBD1
TGTGCCAGCAGAAGCTCCTACAATGAGCAGTTCTTC,CASRSSYNEQFF,TRBJ2-1,few,TRBV28,-
TGTGCCAGCAGTTACTCTAGAGGAGGAGAGACCCAGTACTTC,CASSYSRGGETQYF,TRBJ2-5,few,TRBV6-6,-
TGTGCCAGCAGCCTGGTAAACACTGAAGCTTTCTTT,CASSLVNTEAFF,TRBJ1-1,many,TRBV12-3/TRBV12-4,-
TGCGCCAGCAGCCAAAACCAGGGAACAACTAATGAAAAACTGTTTTTT,CASSQNQGTTNEKLFF,TRBJ1-4,-,TRBV5-1,-
TGCGCCAGCAGCCAGCAACAGGGAGGGAATGAAAAACTGTTTTTT,CASSQQQGGNEKLFF,TRBJ1-4,-,TRBV4-3,-
TGTGCCAGCAGCTTAGACAGGGATGCTGAAGCTTTCTTT,CASSLDRDAEAFF,TRBJ1-1,-,TRBV11-2,-
TGTGCCAGTAGCCCTCGGGGCGCCGGGGGCACCTACGAGCAGTACTTC,CASSPRGAGGTYEQYF,TRBJ2-7,few,TRBV19,-
TGTGCCAGCAGCTTAGACTTGCGGGAGGGACTCTACAATGAGCAGTTCTTC,CASSLDLREGLYNEQFF,TRBJ2-1,-,TRBV7-2,TRBD2
TGTGCCAGCAGTCCCCGGGAGGGGTGCTATGGCTACACCTTC,CASSPREGCYGYTF,TRBJ1-2,-,TRBV6-5,-
TGTGCCAGCAGCCTCGGGACAGGGGGCTACACCTTC,CASSLGTGGYTF,TRBJ1-2,-,TRBV9,TRBD1
TGTGCCAGCAGTTGGGACAGAAACTACGAGCAGTACTTC,CASSWDRNYEQYF,TRBJ2-7,few,TRBV12-3/TRBV12-4,TRBD1
TGTGCCACCAGTGGAGCGCAGGTCGCCTACAATGAGCAGTTCTTC,CATSGAQVAYNEQFF,TRBJ2-1,few,TRBV24-1,-
TGTGCCAGCAGCCCGACTAGCGGAGACTACGAGCAGTACTTC,CASSPTSGDYEQYF,TRBJ2-7,few,TRBV7-2,TRBD2
TGTGCCACCGGAGAGGGGGGCAGGGGCTATGGCTACACCTTC,CATGEGGRGYGYTF,TRBJ1-2,few,TRBV6-6,-
TGTGCCACGATGCTAGCGGGGGCGAATCCGACGCAGTATTTT,CATMLAGANPTQYF,TRBJ2-3,-,TRBV10-3,TRBD2
TGTGCCAGCACTACTACCGGGACGGCTAATGAGCAGTTCTTC,CASTTTGTANEQFF,TRBJ2-1,-,TRBV6-6,-
TGTGCCAGCAGCTTTTGGGGGAGCAACTACGAGCAGTACTTC,CASSFWGSNYEQYF,TRBJ2-7,few,TRBV7-9,-
TGTGCCATCAGTGAAAAGTACCAAGAGACCCAGTACTTC,CAISEKYQETQYF,TRBJ2-5,many,TRBV10-3,-
TGTGCCAGCAGCTTAGCGGCAGGGAGGGCTCTTTGGGATGAGCAGTTCTTC,CASSLAAGRALWDEQFF,TRBJ2-1,few,TRBV7-9,TRBD2
TGCAGTGCTAGAAGCGGGGTTTCCTACGAGCAGTACTTC,CSARSGVSYEQYF,TRBJ2-7,-,TRBV20-1,TRBD2
TGTGCCAGTAGTATGGCGACACCTGAGACAGTAAACTACGAGCAGTACTTC,CASSMATPETVNYEQYF,TRBJ2-7,-,TRBV19,-
TGTGCCAGCTCACGCGGGAACCAAGAGACCCAGTACTTC,CASSRGNQETQYF,TRBJ2-5,few,TRBV18,-
TGCAGTGCTCTTATAGGAGCATATGGCTACACCTTC,CSALIGAYGYTF,TRBJ1-2,-,TRBV20-1,-
TGTGCCAGCAGTCCTCGGGCGGGAAGACACTCCTACGAGCAGTACTTC,CASSPRAGRHSYEQYF,TRBJ2-7,many,TRBV12-3/TRBV12-4,-
TGTGCCAGCAGCTTAGAAGGACCGACAGGGAACTATGGCTACACCTTC,CASSLEGPTGNYGYTF,TRBJ1-2,once,TRBV7-2,TRBD1
TGCAGCGTTGAAGTTGGGGACAGGGACTACGAGCAGTACTTC,CSVEVGDRDYEQYF,TRBJ2-7,-,TRBV29-1,TRBD1
TGTGCCAGCAGCTTCGTAGCGGGACAGGTTTCGTACGAGCAGTACTTC,CASSFVAGQVSYEQYF,TRBJ2-7,few,TRBV12-3/TRBV12-4,-
TGTGTCAGCAGTCTAACTGCAACAGATACGCAGTATTTT,CVSSLTATDTQYF,TRBJ2-3,-,TRBV6-4,-
TGTGCCAGCAGTGATACAGGGAACTATGGCTACACCTTC,CASSDTGNYGYTF,TRBJ1-2,-,TRBV2,-
TGCGCCAGCAGCCCCCGGCTGACGGGCACCGGGGAGCTGTTTTTT,CASSPRLTGTGELFF,TRBJ2-2,few,TRBV5-1,-
TGTGCCAGCAGCCCAGGGGCAGGGACGGAAGGCGAGCAGTACTTC,CASSPGAGTEGEQYF,TRBJ2-7,few,TRBV7-9,-
TGTGCCTGGAGTCTCAGGACTAGCAGGCGCTACAATGAGCAGTTCTTC,CAWSLRTSRRYNEQFF,TRBJ2-1,-,TRBV30,TRBD2
TGTGCCAGCAGCTTAGCTGGTTCGGGGGCCCTCCACTTT,CASSLAGSGALHF,TRBJ1-6,-,TRBV7-9,-
TGTGCCACCAGCCACCGGGACGGTGTTGAGGATACGCAGTATTTT,CATSHRDGVEDTQYF,TRBJ2-3,many,TRBV24-1,-
TGTGCCACCAGTGGTCGCCTTCGGGACGAGCAGTACTTC,CATSGRLRDEQYF,TRBJ2-7,-,TRBV24-1,-
TGTGCCACCAGTGATTTGGAGGTTGGACTAGCGGCCACCGGGGAGCTGTTTTTT,CATSDLEVGLAATGELFF,TRBJ2-2,few,TRBV24-1,TRBD2
TGCAGTGCTAGAGACAGGGCTGGGCCCTACGAGCAGTACTTC,CSARDRAGPYEQYF,TRBJ2-7,few,TRBV20-1,-
TGCGCCAGCAGCTTATCCGACACCTACAATGAGCAGTTCTTC,CASSLSDTYNEQFF,TRBJ2-1,-,TRBV5-1,-
TGCGCCAGCAGCTTGGCGGGACAGGGGATAGGAGAATATGGCTACACCTTC,CASSLAGQGIGEYGYTF,TRBJ1-2,once,TRBV5-1,TRBD1
TGCGCCAGCAGCTTGGCCGGCAGTTACAATGAGCAGTTCTTC,CASSLAGSYNEQFF,TRBJ2-1,many,TRBV5-1,-
TGCAGCGCCATGAGCTTGGGCTCCTACAATGAGCAGTTCTTC,CSAMSLGSYNEQFF,TRBJ2-1,-,TRBV29-1,-
TGCGCCAGCAGCTACGGACTAGCGGGAGATGGCACAGATACGCAGTATTTT,CASSYGLAGDGTDTQYF,TRBJ2-3,once,TRBV5-1,TRBD2